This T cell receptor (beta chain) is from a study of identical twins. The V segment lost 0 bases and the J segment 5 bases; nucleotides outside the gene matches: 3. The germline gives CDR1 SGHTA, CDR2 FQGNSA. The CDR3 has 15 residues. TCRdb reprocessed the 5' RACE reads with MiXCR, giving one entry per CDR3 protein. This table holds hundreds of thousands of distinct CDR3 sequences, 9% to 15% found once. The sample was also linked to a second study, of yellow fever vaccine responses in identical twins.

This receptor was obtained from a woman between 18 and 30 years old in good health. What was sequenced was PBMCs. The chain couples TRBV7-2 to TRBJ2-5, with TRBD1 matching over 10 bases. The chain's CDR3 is CASSLAGQGPETQYF. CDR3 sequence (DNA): TGTGCCAGCAGCTTAGCGGGACAGGGGCCGGAGACCCAGTACTTC.